The 14 T cell receptor beta chains presented below share a single source sample, sequenced in a study of PD-1 blockade in classical Hodgkin lymphoma. This sample's time point: cycle 4 day 1 (C4D1), after about 6 weeks of nivolumab. No patient escaped relapse after autologous stem cell transplantation, and brentuximab vedotin exposure varied. The assay was immunoSEQ multiplex PCR, and TCRdb's table has in-frame clones only and misses some. There are tens of thousands of clones in the sample; 60% to 80% occur only once, and roughly a fifth lies in the top ten. This material consisted of peripheral blood mononuclear cells (PBMCs), taken before the fourth cycle of nivolumab. Every receptor here comes from a human donor with classical Hodgkin lymphoma.

This sequence joins TRBV29-1 and TRBJ2-7; 9 bases are a match to TRBD1. The CDR3 has 12 amino acids. CDR1 is SQVTM and CDR2 is ANQGSEA in the germline V gene. This CDR3 reads CSARGTGNEQYF. The CDR3 DNA sequence: TGCAGTGCCCGGGGGACAGGGAACGAGCAGTACTTC.

The rearrangement uses TRBV5-5 and TRBJ1-2; no clear D. CDR1 and CDR2 from the germline V gene are SGHKS and YYEKEE (reference sequence). CDR3 size: 16 residues. Trimming cost V 4 bases and J 5 bases, with 21 bases left between them. CDR3 coding DNA: TGTGCCAGCAGCCCCGGGCTCGAATTCTATCGGTATGGCTACACCTTC. Translating gives CASSPGLEFYRYGYTF.

This sequence joins TRBV5-1 and TRBJ2-1, with a weak D call TRBD2 (5 bases). V was pared by 0 bases and J by 6 bases, with 13 bases between. The CDR3 runs to 15 residues. Germline lookup yields CDR1 SGHRS and CDR2 YFSETQ. The CDR3 DNA is TGCGCCAGCAGCTTGGTTTTAGCCGGGGTCAATGAGCAGTTCTTC. Translation gives CASSLVLAGVNEQFF. Full variable domain (remainder filled in from reference TRBV5-1 and TRBJ2-1): KAGVTQTPRYLIKTRGQQVTLSCSPISGHRSVSWYQQTPGQGLQFLFEYFSETQRNKGNFPGRFSGRQFSNSRSEMNVSTLELGDSALYLCASSLVLAGVNEQFFGPGTRLTVL.

This CDR3 reads CATSRDRGQGADTEAFF. In DNA form, the CDR3 reads TGTGCCACCAGCAGAGACAGGGGACAGGGGGCGGACACTGAAGCTTTCTTT. The chain is built from TRBV15 and TRBJ1-1, with 12 bases that match TRBD1. The germline V gene encodes CDR1 LNHNV and CDR2 YYDKDF (reference sequence). The CDR3 contains 17 residues. J was trimmed by 3 bases and V by 0 bases; bases with no gene match: 5.

Only a few counts were recorded for this clone. The chain carries TRBV4-3 and TRBJ2-3; possible D gene TRBD1, 5 bases. Trimming left V 4 bases short and J 0 bases short, with 8 bases between. The germline CDR1 and CDR2 sequences are LGHNA and YSLEER. The CDR3 is made up of 14 amino acids. CDR3 region: CASSPDSSTDTQYF. DNA of the CDR3: TGCGCCAGCAGCCCCGACAGTAGCACAGATACGCAGTATTTT.

This rearrangement joins TRBV19 to TRBJ2-7; weak D call: TRBD1 (5 bases). V was shortened by 2 bases and J by 3 bases, with 5 bases between the two germline ends. The germline CDR1 and CDR2 sequences are LNHDA and SQIVND (reference sequence). This CDR3 is built from 12 residues. The CDR3 DNA is TGTGCCAGTAGTATACAGGGCTACGAGCAGTACTTC. Translation: CASSIQGYEQYF.

The V and J genes are TRBV2 and TRBJ2-6; the match to TRBD2 covers 12 bases. The CDR3 runs 17 residues. Germline V CDR1 and CDR2: SNHLY, FYNNEI. With 4 bases clipped from V and 3 bases from J, the junction kept 4 bases outside the gene matches. CDR3 region: CASSGTSGMFGANVLTF. CDR3 nucleotide sequence: TGTGCCAGCAGTGGGACTAGCGGGATGTTTGGGGCCAACGTCCTGACTTTC. Using reference TRBV2 and TRBJ2-6 for the parts outside the CDR3, the full variable domain is EPEVTQTPSHQVTQMGQEVILRCVPISNHLYFYWYRQILGQKVEFLVSFYNNEISEKSEIFDDQFSVERPDGSNFTLKIRSTKLEDSAMYFCASSGTSGMFGANVLTFGAGSRLTVL.

The gene calls are TRBV19 and TRBJ2-7; possible D gene TRBD2, 5 bases. Trimming stripped 0 bases from V and 0 bases from J, with 6 bases between. The CDR3 totals 14 residues. Per the germline V gene, CDR1 is LNHDA and CDR2 is SQIVND (reference sequence). Here the CDR3 DNA reads TGTGCCAGTAGTATAGAGAGGGCCTCCTACGAGCAGTACTTC. Amino acids: CASSIERASYEQYF.

This clone was seen just once. The rearrangement uses TRBV5-6 and TRBJ1-2, with a weak D call TRBD1 (5 bases). The V gene lost 4 bases and the J gene lost 7 bases, with 17 bases spanning the gap. This CDR3 spans 14 amino acids. CDR1 and CDR2 (germline): SGHDT, YYEEEE. The CDR3 DNA reads as TGTGCCAGCAGCCATTCGGGCAGGGTCCGTGGCTACACCTTC. This gives the protein CASSHSGRVRGYTF.

The rearrangement joins TRBV5-4 to TRBJ1-6, with D maybe TRBD1 (6 bases). The ends were cut back, 7 bases at V and 9 bases at J, with 17 bases in the middle. There are 14 residues in the CDR3. Germline values: CDR1 SGHNT, CDR2 YYREEE (reference sequence). CDR3 nucleotides: TGTGCCAGCTCCGCGGGGGCGGAAAGTTCACCCCTCCACTTT. Translation: CASSAGAESSPLHF.

This clone was seen only once. The chain links TRBV7-2 to TRBJ2-2; weak D call: TRBD1 (5 bases). Trimming shortened V by 2 bases and J by 6 bases, and 19 bases separated the two germline ends. CDR1 and CDR2 (germline): SGHTA, FQGNSA. The CDR3 is 17 residues long. The CDR3 DNA reads as TGTGCCAGCAGCTTAAAATATGGGGCATCCAGGGCCGGGGAGCTGTTTTTT. Encoded protein: CASSLKYGASRAGELFF.

The chain is built from TRBV10-3 and TRBJ1-1; no clear D gene. Germline V gives CDR1 ENHRY, CDR2 SYGVKD. The length of the CDR3 is 16 residues. V lost 9 bases and J 2 bases, leaving 22 bases between the germline ends. CDR3 loop: CAIGPWAGDRNTEAFF. Here the CDR3 DNA reads TGTGCCATTGGACCCTGGGCTGGTGATAGAAACACTGAAGCTTTCTTT.

V usage is TRBV19 and J usage is TRBJ2-1; 9 bases map to TRBD2. This CDR3 spans 14 amino acids. V shed 6 bases, J shed 7 bases, and the junction held 7 bases outside the gene matches. In germline, CDR1 is LNHDA, CDR2 SQIVND (reference sequence). The CDR3 nucleotides read TGTGCCAGTAGAAGAGCGGGGGGTATTAATGAGCAGTTCTTC. Its translation is CASRRAGGINEQFF.

The chain uses TRBV5-4 and TRBJ2-7, with D perhaps TRBD2 (6 bases). The germline V and J ends were trimmed by 2 bases and 2 bases, with 8 bases remaining between them. The CDR3 loop spans 13 amino acids. Germline loops: CDR1 SGHNT, CDR2 YYREEE (reference sequence). In DNA, the CDR3 is TGTGCCAGCAGCTTCGCGGGGACCTACGAGCAGTACTTC. Amino acid sequence: CASSFAGTYEQYF.